These T cell receptor beta chains were read from a single sample in a study of cytomegalovirus exposure and HLA in healthy donors. Using immunoSEQ multiplex PCR, the repertoire was profiled, and TCRdb retains in-frame clones only, with some absent. This sample carries fewer than 250,000 clones, under 80% of them seen once, and the ten largest clones take 4% to 5%. Sequenced material: PBMCs. These receptors originate from a young man in good health and CMV-seropositive. The CDR3 runs from the conserved cysteine through the conserved F or W. The order of the fields is D gene, V gene, J gene, clone size, CDR3 DNA, CDR3 protein. D genes are given only for firm matches. Not all rows give a size; the values are once, few, many and, for expanded clones, a class.

d_gene: -; v_gene: TRBV30; j_gene: TRBJ2-7; abundance: -; CDR3nt: TGTGCCTGGAGTTCAACAGGGTGGGAATGGAACTTC; CDR3aa: CAWSSTGWEWNF
d_gene: -; v_gene: TRBV18; j_gene: TRBJ2-2; abundance: -; CDR3nt: TGTGCCAGCTCACTGGGAATCGGAGGAACCGGGGAGCTGTTTTTT; CDR3aa: CASSLGIGGTGELFF
d_gene: -; v_gene: TRBV30; j_gene: TRBJ1-5; abundance: -; CDR3nt: TGTGCCTGGAGCGGAACTACTCAGCCCCAGCATTTT; CDR3aa: CAWSGTTQPQHF
d_gene: TRBD1; v_gene: TRBV25-1; j_gene: TRBJ2-5; abundance: few; CDR3nt: TGTGCCAGGTCGACAGGGGGAGGGGAGACCCAGTACTTC; CDR3aa: CARSTGGGETQYF
d_gene: TRBD1; v_gene: TRBV5-4; j_gene: TRBJ2-3; abundance: -; CDR3nt: TGTGCCAGCAGCTTCGGACAGGGAACAGATACGCAGTATTTT; CDR3aa: CASSFGQGTDTQYF
d_gene: TRBD1; v_gene: TRBV6-1; j_gene: TRBJ2-7; abundance: -; CDR3nt: TGTGCCAGCAGTCCCAGGGACAGGAACAACGAGCAGTACTTC; CDR3aa: CASSPRDRNNEQYF
d_gene: TRBD2; v_gene: TRBV7-8; j_gene: TRBJ2-1; abundance: -; CDR3nt: TGTGCCAGCAGCGCTAGCGGGGGGCGGTACAATGAGCAGTTCTTC; CDR3aa: CASSASGGRYNEQFF
d_gene: -; v_gene: TRBV18; j_gene: TRBJ1-1; abundance: -; CDR3nt: TGTGCCAGCTCACCTGACAGGTACACTGAAGCTTTCTTT; CDR3aa: CASSPDRYTEAFF
d_gene: -; v_gene: TRBV2; j_gene: TRBJ2-2; abundance: few; CDR3nt: TGTGCCAGCACCCTGGAGGTCACGAACACCGGGGAGCTGTTTTTT; CDR3aa: CASTLEVTNTGELFF
d_gene: TRBD1; v_gene: TRBV18; j_gene: TRBJ2-2; abundance: -; CDR3nt: TGTGCCAGCTCACCACCGGGACAGGGGTTCACCGGGGAGCTGTTTTTT; CDR3aa: CASSPPGQGFTGELFF
d_gene: -; v_gene: TRBV5-1; j_gene: TRBJ2-7; abundance: -; CDR3nt: TGCGCCAGCAGCTTGGGACAGGCGGCCTACGAGCAGTACTTC; CDR3aa: CASSLGQAAYEQYF